This TCR beta chain comes out of a study of cytomegalovirus exposure and HLA in healthy donors. While the first cohort had 600 to 800 subjects, the donors belonged to the separate validation cohort of fewer than 150 subjects. The table came from immunoSEQ multiplex PCR; TCRdb's copy has only in-frame clones and leaves some out. This table has about 82,000 clones, around 92% appearing once. Germline CDR1 reads SEHNR; CDR2 reads FQNEAQ (reference sequence). Trimming left V 7 bases short and J 2 bases short, with 18 bases between. There are 16 residues in the CDR3. The gene calls are TRBV7-9 and TRBJ1-5, with no clear D. The TCR was taken from a man younger than 30 in good health and CMV-seronegative. Sequencing was done on a sample of PBMCs. The CDR3 is CASTRWTLDGNQPQHF. CDR3 nucleotide sequence: TGTGCCAGCACGCGATGGACTCTGGATGGCAATCAGCCCCAGCATTTT. Full variable domain (missing parts from reference TRBV7-9 and TRBJ1-5): DTGVSQNPRHKITKRGQNVTFRCDPISEHNRLYWYRQTLGQGPEFLTYFQNEAQLEKSRLLSDRFSAERPKGSFSTLEIQRTEQGDSAMYLCASTRWTLDGNQPQHFGDGTRLSIL.